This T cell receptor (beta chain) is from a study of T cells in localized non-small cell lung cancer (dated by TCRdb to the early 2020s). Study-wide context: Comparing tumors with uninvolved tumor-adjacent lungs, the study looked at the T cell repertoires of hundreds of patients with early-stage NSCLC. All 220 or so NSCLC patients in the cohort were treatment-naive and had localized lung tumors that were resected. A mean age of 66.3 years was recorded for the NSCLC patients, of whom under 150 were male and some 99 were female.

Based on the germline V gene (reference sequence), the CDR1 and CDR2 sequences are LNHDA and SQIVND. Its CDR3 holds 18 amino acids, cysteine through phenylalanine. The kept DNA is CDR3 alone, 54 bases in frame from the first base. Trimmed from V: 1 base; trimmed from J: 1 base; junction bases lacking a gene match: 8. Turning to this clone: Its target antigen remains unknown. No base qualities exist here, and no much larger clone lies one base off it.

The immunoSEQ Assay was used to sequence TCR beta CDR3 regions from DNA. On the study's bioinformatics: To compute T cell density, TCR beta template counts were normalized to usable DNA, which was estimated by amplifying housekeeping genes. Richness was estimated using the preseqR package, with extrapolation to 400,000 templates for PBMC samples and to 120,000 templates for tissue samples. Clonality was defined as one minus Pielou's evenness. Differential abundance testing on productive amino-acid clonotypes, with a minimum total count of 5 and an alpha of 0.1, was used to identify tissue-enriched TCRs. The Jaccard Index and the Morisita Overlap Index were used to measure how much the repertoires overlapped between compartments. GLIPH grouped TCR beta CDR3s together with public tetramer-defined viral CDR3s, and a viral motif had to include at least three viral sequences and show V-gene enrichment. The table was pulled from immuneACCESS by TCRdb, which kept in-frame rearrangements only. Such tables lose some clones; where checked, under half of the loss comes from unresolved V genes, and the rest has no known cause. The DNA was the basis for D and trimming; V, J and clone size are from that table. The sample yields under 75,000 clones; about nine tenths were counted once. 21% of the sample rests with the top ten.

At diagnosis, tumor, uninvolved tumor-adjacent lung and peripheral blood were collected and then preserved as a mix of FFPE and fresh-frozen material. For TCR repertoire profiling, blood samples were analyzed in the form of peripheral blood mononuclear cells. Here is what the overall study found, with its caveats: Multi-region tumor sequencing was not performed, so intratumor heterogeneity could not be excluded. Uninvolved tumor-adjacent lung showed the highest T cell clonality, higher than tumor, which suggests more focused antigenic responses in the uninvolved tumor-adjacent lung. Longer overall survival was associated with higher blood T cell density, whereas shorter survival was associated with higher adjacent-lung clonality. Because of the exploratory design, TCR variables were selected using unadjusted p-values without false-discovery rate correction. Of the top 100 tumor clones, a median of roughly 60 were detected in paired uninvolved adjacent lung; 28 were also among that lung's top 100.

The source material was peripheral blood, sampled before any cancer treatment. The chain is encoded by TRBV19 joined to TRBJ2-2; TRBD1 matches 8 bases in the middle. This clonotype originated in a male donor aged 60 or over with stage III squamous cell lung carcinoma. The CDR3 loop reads CASSIGQGTRKNTGELFF. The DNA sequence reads TGTGCCAGTAGTATAGGACAGGGGACCCGAAAGAACACCGGGGAGCTGTTTTTT.